Below, 12 T cell receptor beta chains from the same sample are listed, as sequenced in a study of cytomegalovirus exposure and HLA in healthy donors. Primers for the PCR totalled 60 Vbeta and 13 Jbeta. Data came from immunoSEQ multiplex PCR; TCRdb stores just in-frame clones and leaves some out. The data hold approximately 150,000 clones, with around 63% observed a single time. Sequenced input: PBMCs. These receptors originate from a woman between 18 and 29 years old in good health and CMV-seropositive.

V gene TRBV18 combines with J gene TRBJ1-4; tentatively, D is TRBD1 (5 bases). Trimming pared 7 bases from V and 7 bases from J, leaving 16 bases between. CDR1 is KGHSH, CDR2 LQKENI, per germline. This CDR3 spans 14 amino acids. The CDR3 sequence: CASCTNRRGEKLFF. Here the CDR3 DNA reads TGTGCCAGCTGTACAAACAGGCGGGGTGAAAAACTGTTTTTT.

The chain uses TRBV27 and TRBJ1-2; the D gene is possibly TRBD1 (6 bases). The CDR3 length is 16 residues. Germline CDR1 MNHEY, CDR2 SMNVEV (reference sequence). V lost 0 bases and J 4 bases, leaving 15 bases between the germline ends. The CDR3, as DNA: TGTGCCAGCAGTTTATCGTTCTCCCTCAGGGGCTATGGCTACACCTTC. It yields the protein CASSLSFSLRGYGYTF.

For this clone: This same CDR3 is encoded by further DNA sequences in the sample. The chain recombines TRBV14 with TRBJ1-1; possible D gene TRBD1, 5 bases. Per germline, CDR1 SGHDN and CDR2 FVKESK. V lost 3 bases and J lost 1, with 6 bases in between. CDR3 length equals 13 residues. CDR3 nucleotides: TGTGCCAGCAGCCAGCAGGGGAACACTGAAGCTTTCTTT. This translates into CASSQQGNTEAFF.

This rearrangement joins TRBV27 to TRBJ1-5; maybe TRBD1 (6 bases). The V gene's germline CDR1 is MNHEY and CDR2 SMNVEV (reference sequence). V was pared by 4 bases and J by 4 bases, with 17 bases between. CDR3 length: 16 residues. CDR3 in amino acids: CASSSGVDRRNQPQHF. In DNA, the CDR3 is TGTGCCAGCAGTTCAGGCGTTGACAGGAGAAATCAGCCCCAGCATTTT.

Here the CDR3 reads CASDQTGQGYDEQYF. In nucleotides, the CDR3 is TGTGCCAGCGACCAGACGGGACAGGGGTACGACGAGCAGTACTTC. The chain recombines TRBV28 with TRBJ2-7; 10 nucleotides agree with TRBD1. Trimming cost V 8 bases and J 5 bases; bases outside gene matches: 12. Germline V gene sequence: CDR1 MDHEN, CDR2 SYDVKM. This CDR3 comprises 15 residues.

This clone was detected a few times. The rearrangement joins TRBV4-3 to TRBJ1-1; no clear D. The V and J ends lost 3 bases and 6 bases respectively, with 11 bases between them. The germline gives CDR1 LGHNA, CDR2 YSLEER. The CDR3 totals 13 residues. This CDR3 is CASSHVGRAEAFF. In nucleotides, the CDR3 is TGCGCCAGCAGCCATGTCGGGCGGGCTGAAGCTTTCTTT.

The chain couples TRBV19 to TRBJ2-3, with TRBD2 matching 10 bases. The CDR3 is 16 residues long. Germline V gives CDR1 LNHDA, CDR2 SQIVND (reference sequence). After removal of 6 bases from V and 3 bases from J, the junction contained 9 bases not matched to a gene. The CDR3 is CASSEVAGGRTDTQYF. The CDR3 DNA is TGTGCCAGTAGCGAAGTAGCGGGGGGCCGAACAGATACGCAGTATTTT.

This rearrangement joins TRBV15 to TRBJ1-1; D gene ambiguous. V lost 0 bases and J lost 8, with 10 bases in between. This CDR3 spans 13 amino acids. The germline V gene encodes CDR1 LNHNV and CDR2 YYDKDF (reference sequence). The CDR3 DNA reads TGTGCCACCAGCAGAGATCTAGGAGGGGAAGCTTTCTTT. The encoded protein is CATSRDLGGEAFF.

The rearrangement links TRBV19 to TRBJ2-1; 7 nucleotides match TRBD2. V shed 6 bases and J 7 bases; nucleotides not matched to a gene: 9. Germline CDR1 LNHDA, CDR2 SQIVND (reference sequence). The length of the CDR3 is 14 residues. The CDR3 here is CASSAGLGRNEQFF. CDR3 in DNA: TGTGCCAGTAGCGCCGGACTAGGGAGGAATGAGCAGTTCTTC.

The V call is TRBV6-6, the J call TRBJ1-3; D remains unclear. Trimming pared 5 bases from V and 4 bases from J, leaving 15 bases between. The CDR3 sequence is 15 residues long. Germline V gene data show CDR1 as MNHNY and CDR2 as SVGAGI (reference sequence). The CDR3 region has the DNA TGTGCCAGCAGTACCCCCAATAAGGAGGGAAACACCATATATTTT. It is translated as CASSTPNKEGNTIYF.

In its sample, this clone was seen a few times. This chain uses TRBV10-3 with TRBJ2-7; 10 bases are a match to TRBD2. With V trimmed by 10 bases and J by 2 bases, 5 bases remained unmatched. The CDR3 extends over 13 amino acids. Germline V lookup: CDR1 ENHRY, CDR2 SYGVKD. Here the CDR3 DNA reads TGTGCCACCGCCCTAGCGGGAGCCTACGAGCAGTACTTC. It encodes CATALAGAYEQYF.

This clone was seen a few times. The rearrangement links TRBV28 to TRBJ2-7, with 8 bases aligning to TRBD2. The CDR3 loop spans 16 amino acids. Germline V CDR1 and CDR2: MDHEN, SYDVKM. After removal of 6 bases from V and 4 bases from J, the junction contained 14 bases not matched to a gene. CDR3 in DNA: TGTGCCAGCAGCCCAAAGGTAGCGGGAAGGTTGTACGAGCAGTACTTC. This encodes CASSPKVAGRLYEQYF.